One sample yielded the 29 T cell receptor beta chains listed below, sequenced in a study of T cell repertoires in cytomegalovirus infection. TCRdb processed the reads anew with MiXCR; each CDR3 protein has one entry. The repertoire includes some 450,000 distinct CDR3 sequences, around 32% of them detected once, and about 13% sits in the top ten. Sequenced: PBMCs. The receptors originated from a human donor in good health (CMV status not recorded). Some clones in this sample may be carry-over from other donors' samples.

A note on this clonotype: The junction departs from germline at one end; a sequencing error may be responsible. This CDR3 is CACSPGTGGGYGYTF. The CDR3 nucleotides read TGTGCCTGCAGCCCCGGGACAGGGGGGGGCTATGGCTACACCTTC. The rearrangement links TRBV7-6 to TRBJ1-2; 11 nucleotides line up with TRBD1. CDR1 SGHVS and CDR2 FNYEAQ come from the germline V gene. The CDR3 covers 15 residues.

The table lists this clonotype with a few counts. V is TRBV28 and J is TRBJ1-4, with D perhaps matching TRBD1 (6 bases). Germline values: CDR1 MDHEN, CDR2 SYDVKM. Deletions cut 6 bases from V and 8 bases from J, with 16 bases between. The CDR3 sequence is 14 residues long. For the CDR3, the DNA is TGTGCCAGCAGGGGTACAGGGTGGGGAGAAAAACTGTTTTTT. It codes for CASRGTGWGEKLFF.

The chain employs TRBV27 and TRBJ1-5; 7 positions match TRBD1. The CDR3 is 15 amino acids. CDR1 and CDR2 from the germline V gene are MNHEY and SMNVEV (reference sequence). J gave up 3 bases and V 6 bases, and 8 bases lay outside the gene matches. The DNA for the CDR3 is TGTGCCAGCAGGCTTACAGGGGACCTCAATCAGCCCCAGCATTTT. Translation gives CASRLTGDLNQPQHF.

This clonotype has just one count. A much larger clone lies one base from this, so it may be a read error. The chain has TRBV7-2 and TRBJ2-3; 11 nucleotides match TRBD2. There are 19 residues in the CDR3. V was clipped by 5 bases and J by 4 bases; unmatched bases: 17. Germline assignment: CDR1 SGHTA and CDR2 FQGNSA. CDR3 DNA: TGTGCCAGCAGCCACCTCGCGGGAAGAATAGCGGGGGGGTCAGATACGCAGTATTTT. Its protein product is CASSHLAGRIAGGSDTQYF.

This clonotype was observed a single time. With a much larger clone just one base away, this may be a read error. CDR3 in DNA: TGTGCCAGCAGTTCCCAACGTCAGGGGGCCTACACTGAAGCTTTCTTT. This encodes CASSSQRQGAYTEAFF. The gene calls are TRBV25-1 and TRBJ1-1, with 8 positions matching TRBD1. The J segment lost 3 bases and the V segment lost 5 bases, leaving 11 bases of the junction unmatched. The germline gives CDR1 MGHDK, CDR2 SYGVNS. The CDR3 covers 16 residues. The full variable domain, completed using reference TRBV25-1 and TRBJ1-1, is EADIYQTPRYLVIGTGKKITLECSQTMGHDKMYWYQQDPGMELHLIHYSYGVNSTEKGDLSSESTVSRIRTEHFPLTLESARPSHTSQYLCASSSQRQGAYTEAFFGQGTRLTVV.

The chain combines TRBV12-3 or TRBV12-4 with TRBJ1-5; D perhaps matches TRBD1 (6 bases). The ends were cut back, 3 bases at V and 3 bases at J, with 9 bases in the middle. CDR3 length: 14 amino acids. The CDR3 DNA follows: TGTGCCAGCAGTTTCGGACAGATCAATCAGCCCCAGCATTTT. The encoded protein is CASSFGQINQPQHF.

Here the CDR3 DNA reads TGTGCCAGCACTGCGCTAAACACTGAAGCTTTCTTT. It specifies CASTALNTEAFF. The rearrangement links TRBV12-3 or TRBV12-4 to TRBJ1-1; no clear D gene. Trimming pared 7 bases from V and 2 bases from J, leaving 8 bases between. This CDR3 comprises 12 residues.

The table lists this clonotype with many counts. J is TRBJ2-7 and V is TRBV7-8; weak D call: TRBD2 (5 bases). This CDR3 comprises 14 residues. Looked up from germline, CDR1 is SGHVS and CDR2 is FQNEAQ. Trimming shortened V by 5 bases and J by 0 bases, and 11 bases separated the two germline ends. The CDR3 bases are TGTGCCAGCAGCCCGGCGGGCGCCTCCTACGAGCAGTACTTC. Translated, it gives CASSPAGASYEQYF. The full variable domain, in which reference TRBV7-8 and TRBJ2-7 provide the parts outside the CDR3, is GAGVSQSPRYKVAKRGQDVALRCDPISGHVSLFWYQQALGQGPEFLTYFQNEAQLDKSGLPSDRFFAERPEGSVSTLKIQRTQQEDSAVYLCASSPAGASYEQYFGPGTRLTVT.

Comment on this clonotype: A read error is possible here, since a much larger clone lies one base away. The CDR3 loop reads CASSHARLGGGETQYF. The CDR3 DNA sequence: TGTGCCAGCAGCCACGCCCGACTAGGGGGGGGAGAGACCCAGTACTTC. The chain combines TRBV28 with TRBJ2-5; a possible D gene is TRBD2 (7 bases). The CDR3 is 16 amino acids. V was shortened by 6 bases and J by 4 bases, with 21 bases between the two germline ends. The germline CDR1 and CDR2 sequences are MDHEN and SYDVKM.

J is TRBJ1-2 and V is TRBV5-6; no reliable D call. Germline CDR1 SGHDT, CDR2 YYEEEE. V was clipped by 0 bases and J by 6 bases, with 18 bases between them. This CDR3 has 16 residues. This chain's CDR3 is CASSLERRLGKDGYTF. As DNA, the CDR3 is TGTGCCAGCAGCTTGGAACGAAGACTTGGCAAGGATGGCTACACCTTC.

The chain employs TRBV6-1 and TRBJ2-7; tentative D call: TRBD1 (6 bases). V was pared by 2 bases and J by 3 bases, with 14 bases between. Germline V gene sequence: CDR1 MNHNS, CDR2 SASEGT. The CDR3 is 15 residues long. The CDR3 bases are TGTGCCAGCAGTGAAAGGGCAGGGGCTATCTACGAGCAGTACTTC. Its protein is CASSERAGAIYEQYF.

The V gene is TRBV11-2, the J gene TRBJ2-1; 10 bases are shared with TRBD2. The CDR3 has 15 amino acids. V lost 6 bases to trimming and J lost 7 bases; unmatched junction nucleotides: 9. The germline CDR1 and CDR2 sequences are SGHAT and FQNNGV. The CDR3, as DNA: TGTGCCAGCAGGCCCACTAGCGGGGTACGGAATGAGCAGTTCTTC. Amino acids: CASRPTSGVRNEQFF.

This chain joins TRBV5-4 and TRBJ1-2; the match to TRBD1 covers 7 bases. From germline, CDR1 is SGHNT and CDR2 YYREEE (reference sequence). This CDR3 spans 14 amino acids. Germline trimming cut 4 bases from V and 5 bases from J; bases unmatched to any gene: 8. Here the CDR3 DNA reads TGTGCCAGCAGCGAAGGACAGGCAAAATATGGCTACACCTTC. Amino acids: CASSEGQAKYGYTF.

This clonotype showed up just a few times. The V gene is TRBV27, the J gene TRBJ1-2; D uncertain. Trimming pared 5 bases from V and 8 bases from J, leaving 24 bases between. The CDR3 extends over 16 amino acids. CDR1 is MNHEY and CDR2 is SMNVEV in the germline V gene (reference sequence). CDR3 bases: TGTGCCAGCAGTCAATTAGGGTTGGTTGGTATTGACGGCTACACCTTC. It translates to CASSQLGLVGIDGYTF.

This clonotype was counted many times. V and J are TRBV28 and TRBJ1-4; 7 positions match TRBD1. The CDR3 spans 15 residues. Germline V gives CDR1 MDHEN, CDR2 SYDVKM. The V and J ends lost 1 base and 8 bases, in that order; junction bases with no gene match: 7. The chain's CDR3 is CASSLSSGGGEKLFF. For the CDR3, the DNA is TGTGCCAGCAGTTTATCCTCAGGGGGTGGGGAAAAACTGTTTTTT.

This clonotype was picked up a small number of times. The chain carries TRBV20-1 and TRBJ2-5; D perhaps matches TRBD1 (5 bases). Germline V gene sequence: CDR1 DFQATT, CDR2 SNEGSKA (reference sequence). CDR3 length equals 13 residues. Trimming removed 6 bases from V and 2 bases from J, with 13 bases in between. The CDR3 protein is CSARLAGQETQYF. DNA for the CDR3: TGCAGTGCAAGACTTGCAGGGCAAGAGACCCAGTACTTC.

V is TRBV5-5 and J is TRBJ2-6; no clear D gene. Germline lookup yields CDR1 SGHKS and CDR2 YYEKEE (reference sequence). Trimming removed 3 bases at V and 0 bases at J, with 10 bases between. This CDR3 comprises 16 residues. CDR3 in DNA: TGTGCCAGCAGCTCGTCCAGATACTCTGGGGCCAACGTCCTGACTTTC. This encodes CASSSSRYSGANVLTF.

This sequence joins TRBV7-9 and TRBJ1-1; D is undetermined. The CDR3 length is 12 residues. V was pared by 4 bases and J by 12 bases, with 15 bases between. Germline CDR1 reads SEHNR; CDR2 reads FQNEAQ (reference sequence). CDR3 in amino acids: CASSSGTPAPFF. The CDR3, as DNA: TGTGCCAGCAGCTCAGGAACCCCCGCGCCTTTCTTT.

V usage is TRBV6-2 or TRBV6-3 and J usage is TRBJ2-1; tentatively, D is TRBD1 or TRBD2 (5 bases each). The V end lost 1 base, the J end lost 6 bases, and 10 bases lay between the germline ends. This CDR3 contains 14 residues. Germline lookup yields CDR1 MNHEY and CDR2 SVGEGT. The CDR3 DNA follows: TGTGCCAGCAGTTACTGGGGACCCCCCAATGAGCAGTTCTTC. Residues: CASSYWGPPNEQFF.

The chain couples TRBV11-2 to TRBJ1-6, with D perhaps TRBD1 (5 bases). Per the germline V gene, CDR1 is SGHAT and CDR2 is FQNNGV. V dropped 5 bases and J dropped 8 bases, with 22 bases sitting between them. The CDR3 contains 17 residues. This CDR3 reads CASSPRAGPQVDSPLHF. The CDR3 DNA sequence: TGTGCCAGCAGCCCAAGGGCAGGGCCCCAGGTGGATTCACCCCTCCACTTT.

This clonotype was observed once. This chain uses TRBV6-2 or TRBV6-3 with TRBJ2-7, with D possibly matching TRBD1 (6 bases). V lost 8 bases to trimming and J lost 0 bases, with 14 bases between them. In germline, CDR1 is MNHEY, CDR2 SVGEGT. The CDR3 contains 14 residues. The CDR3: CASRTDKFSYEQYF. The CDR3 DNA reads TGTGCCAGCCGGACAGACAAATTCTCCTACGAGCAGTACTTC.

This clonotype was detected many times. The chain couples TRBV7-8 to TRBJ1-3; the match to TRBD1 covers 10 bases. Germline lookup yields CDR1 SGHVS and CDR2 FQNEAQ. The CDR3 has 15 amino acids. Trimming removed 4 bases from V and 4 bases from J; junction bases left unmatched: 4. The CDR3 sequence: CASSSTGGRGNTIYF. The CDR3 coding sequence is TGTGCCAGCAGCTCGACAGGGGGCAGGGGAAACACCATATATTTT.

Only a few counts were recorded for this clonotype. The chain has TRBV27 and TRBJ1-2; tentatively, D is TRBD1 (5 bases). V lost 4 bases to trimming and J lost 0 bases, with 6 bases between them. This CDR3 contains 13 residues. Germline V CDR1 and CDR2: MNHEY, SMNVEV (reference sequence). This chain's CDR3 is CASSWDPNYGYTF. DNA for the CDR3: TGTGCCAGCAGTTGGGACCCTAACTATGGCTACACCTTC.

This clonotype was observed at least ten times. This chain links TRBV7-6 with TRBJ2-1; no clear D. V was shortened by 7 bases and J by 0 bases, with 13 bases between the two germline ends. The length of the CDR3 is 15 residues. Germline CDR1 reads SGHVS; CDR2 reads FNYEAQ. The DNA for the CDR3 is TGTGCCAGCAACCCGGGCTCCAGCTCCTACAATGAGCAGTTCTTC. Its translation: CASNPGSSSYNEQFF.

This CDR3 is CASSPIGGQETQYF. The DNA of the CDR3 is TGTGCCAGCAGCCCAATCGGGGGTCAAGAGACCCAGTACTTC. V and J are TRBV13 and TRBJ2-5; D might be TRBD2 (6 bases). V was pared by 5 bases and J by 2 bases, with 12 bases between. Germline values: CDR1 PRHDT, CDR2 FYEKMQ (reference sequence). The CDR3 spans 14 residues.

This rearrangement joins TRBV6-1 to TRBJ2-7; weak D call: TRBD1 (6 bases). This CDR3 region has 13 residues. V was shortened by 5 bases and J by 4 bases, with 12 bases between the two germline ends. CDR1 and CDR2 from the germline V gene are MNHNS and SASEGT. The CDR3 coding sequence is TGTGCCAGCAGTTTAGGACAGAAATACGAGCAGTACTTC. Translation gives CASSLGQKYEQYF.

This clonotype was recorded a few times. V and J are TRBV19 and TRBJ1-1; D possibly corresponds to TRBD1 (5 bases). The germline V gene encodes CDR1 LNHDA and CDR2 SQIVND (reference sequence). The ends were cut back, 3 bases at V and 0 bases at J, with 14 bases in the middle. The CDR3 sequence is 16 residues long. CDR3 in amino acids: CASSILPGAMNTEAFF. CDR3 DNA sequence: TGTGCCAGTAGTATCCTCCCCGGGGCGATGAACACTGAAGCTTTCTTT. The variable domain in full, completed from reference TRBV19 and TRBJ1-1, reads DGGITQSPKYLFRKEGQNVTLSCEQNLNHDAMYWYRQDPGQGLRLIYYSQIVNDFQKGDIAEGYSVSREKKESFPLTVTSAQKNPTAFYLCASSILPGAMNTEAFFGQGTRLTVV.

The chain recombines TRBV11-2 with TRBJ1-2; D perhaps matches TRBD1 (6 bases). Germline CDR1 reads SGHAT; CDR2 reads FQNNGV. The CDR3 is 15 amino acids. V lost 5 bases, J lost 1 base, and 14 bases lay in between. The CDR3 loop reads CASSRHGGNNYGYTF. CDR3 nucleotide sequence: TGTGCCAGCAGCCGGCACGGGGGCAATAACTATGGCTACACCTTC.

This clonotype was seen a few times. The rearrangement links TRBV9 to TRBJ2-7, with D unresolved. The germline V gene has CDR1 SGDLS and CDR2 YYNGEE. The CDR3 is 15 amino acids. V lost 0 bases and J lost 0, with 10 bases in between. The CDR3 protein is CASSVAEGSSYEQYF. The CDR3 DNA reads TGTGCCAGCAGCGTAGCCGAAGGTAGCTCCTACGAGCAGTACTTC. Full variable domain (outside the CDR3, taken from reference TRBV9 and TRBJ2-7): DSGVTQTPKHLITATGQRVTLRCSPRSGDLSVYWYQQSLDQGLQFLIQYYNGEERAKGNILERFSAQQFPDLHSELNLSSLELGDSALYFCASSVAEGSSYEQYFGPGTRLTVT.